Given below is one T cell receptor beta chain in context. This entry comes from a study of blood T cell repertoires in COVID-19. Background on the study: Sources were T cells, B-cell-depleted T cells, or PBMCs; the material itself was cDNA or gDNA.

In the original workflow: Scientists estimated how many nucleated cells there were by amplifying reference gene primers. The assay was immunoSEQ multiplex PCR, and TCRdb's table has in-frame clones only and misses some. That table furnishes V, J and clone size, whereas the DNA furnished D and trimming. The data hold some 350,000 clones, with about 90% observed a single time. Germline CDR1 MGHRA, CDR2 YSYEKL. The V end lost 0 bases, the J end lost 1 base, and 7 bases lay between the germline ends. The CDR3 runs 16 residues. The Seattle patients, enrolled during active infection, were followed longitudinally.

This TCR came from a woman in her fifties or sixties with COVID-19, enrolled during active disease. The chain joins TRBV4-1 to TRBJ2-6, with D perhaps TRBD2 (5 bases). Sequences were obtained from peripheral blood. The CDR3 is CASSQERGSGANVLTF. Here the CDR3 DNA reads TGCGCCAGCAGCCAAGAAAGAGGGTCTGGGGCCAACGTCCTGACTTTC.